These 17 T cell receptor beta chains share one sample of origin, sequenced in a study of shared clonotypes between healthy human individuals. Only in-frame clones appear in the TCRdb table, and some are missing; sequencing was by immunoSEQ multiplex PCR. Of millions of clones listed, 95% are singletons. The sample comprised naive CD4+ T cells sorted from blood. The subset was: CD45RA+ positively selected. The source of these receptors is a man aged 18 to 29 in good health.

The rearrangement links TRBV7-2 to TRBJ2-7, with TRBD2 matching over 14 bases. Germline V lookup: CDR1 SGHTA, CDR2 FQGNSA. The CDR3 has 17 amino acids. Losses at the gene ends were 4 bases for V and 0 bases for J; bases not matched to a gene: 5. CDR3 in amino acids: CASSWTSGGTSSYEQYF. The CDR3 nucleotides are TGTGCCAGCAGCTGGACTAGCGGGGGGACCAGCTCCTACGAGCAGTACTTC. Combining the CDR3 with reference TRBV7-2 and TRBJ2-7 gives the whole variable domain GAGVSQSPSNKVTEKGKDVELRCDPISGHTALYWYRQSLGQGLEFLIYFQGNSAPDKSGLPSDRFSAERTGGSVSTLTIQRTQQEDSAVYLCASSWTSGGTSSYEQYFGPGTRLTVT.

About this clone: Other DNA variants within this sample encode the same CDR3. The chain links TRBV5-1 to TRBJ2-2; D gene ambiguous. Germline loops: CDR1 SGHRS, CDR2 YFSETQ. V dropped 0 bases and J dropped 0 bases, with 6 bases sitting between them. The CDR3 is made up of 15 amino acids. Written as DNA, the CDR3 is TGCGCCAGCAGCTTGGTTGTCACGAACACCGGGGAGCTGTTTTTT. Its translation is CASSLVVTNTGELFF.

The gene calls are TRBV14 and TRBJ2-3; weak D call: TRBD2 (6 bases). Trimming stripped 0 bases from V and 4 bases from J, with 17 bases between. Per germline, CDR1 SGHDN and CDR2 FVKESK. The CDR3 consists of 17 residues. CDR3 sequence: CASSQDQAAGLSDTQYF. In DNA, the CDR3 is TGTGCCAGCAGCCAAGATCAGGCAGCGGGTTTGTCAGATACGCAGTATTTT.

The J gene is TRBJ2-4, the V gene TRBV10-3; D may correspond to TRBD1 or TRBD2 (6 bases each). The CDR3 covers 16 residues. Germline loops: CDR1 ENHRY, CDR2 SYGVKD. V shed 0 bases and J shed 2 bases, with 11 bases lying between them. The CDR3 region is CAISESGGLSKNIQYF. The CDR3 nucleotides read TGTGCCATCAGTGAGTCAGGGGGGTTGTCCAAAAACATTCAGTACTTC.

CDR3 amino acids: CASSPGRGLTETQYF. The CDR3 DNA follows: TGTGCCAGCAGTCCTGGCAGGGGGCTGACAGAGACCCAGTACTTC. The chain is built from TRBV2 and TRBJ2-5; 8 bases line up with TRBD1. Germline V gene lookup returns CDR1 SNHLY and CDR2 FYNNEI. The CDR3 totals 15 residues. V lost 5 bases, J lost 4 bases, and 9 bases stayed unmatched.

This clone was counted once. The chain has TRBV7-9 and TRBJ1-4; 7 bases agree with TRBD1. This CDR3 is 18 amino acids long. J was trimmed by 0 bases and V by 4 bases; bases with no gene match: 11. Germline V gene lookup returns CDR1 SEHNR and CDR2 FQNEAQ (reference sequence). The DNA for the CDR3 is TGTGCCAGCAGCTCACTACAGGGGCCGTTTGCAACTAATGAAAAACTGTTTTTT. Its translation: CASSSLQGPFATNEKLFF. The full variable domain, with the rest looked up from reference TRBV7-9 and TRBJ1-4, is DTGVSQNPRHKITKRGQNVTFRCDPISEHNRLYWYRQTLGQGPEFLTYFQNEAQLEKSRLLSDRFSAERPKGSFSTLEIQRTEQGDSAMYLCASSSLQGPFATNEKLFFGSGTQLSVL.

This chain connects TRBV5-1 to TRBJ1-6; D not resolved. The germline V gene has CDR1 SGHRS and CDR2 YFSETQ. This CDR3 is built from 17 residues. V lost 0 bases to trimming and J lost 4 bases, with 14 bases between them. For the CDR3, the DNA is TGCGCCAGCAGCTTGGACGGACGGAACCTGTATAATTCACCCCTCCACTTT. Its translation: CASSLDGRNLYNSPLHF.

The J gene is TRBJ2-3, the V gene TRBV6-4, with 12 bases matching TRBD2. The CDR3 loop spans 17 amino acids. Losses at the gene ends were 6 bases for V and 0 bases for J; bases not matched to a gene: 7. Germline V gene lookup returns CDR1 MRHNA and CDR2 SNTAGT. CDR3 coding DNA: TGTGCCAGCAGACCTAGACTAGCGGGAGAAAGCACAGATACGCAGTATTTT. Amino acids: CASRPRLAGESTDTQYF.

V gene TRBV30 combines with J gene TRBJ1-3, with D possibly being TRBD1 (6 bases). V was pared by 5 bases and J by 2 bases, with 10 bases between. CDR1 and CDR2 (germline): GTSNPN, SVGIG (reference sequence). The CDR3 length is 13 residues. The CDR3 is CAWQGLTGNTIYF. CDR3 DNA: TGTGCCTGGCAGGGGTTAACTGGAAACACCATATATTTT.

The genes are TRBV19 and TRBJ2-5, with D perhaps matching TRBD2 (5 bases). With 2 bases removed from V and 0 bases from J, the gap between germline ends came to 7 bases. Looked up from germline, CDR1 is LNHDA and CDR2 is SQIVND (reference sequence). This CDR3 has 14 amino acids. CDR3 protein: CASSILANQETQYF. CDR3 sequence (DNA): TGTGCCAGTAGTATATTAGCGAACCAAGAGACCCAGTACTTC.

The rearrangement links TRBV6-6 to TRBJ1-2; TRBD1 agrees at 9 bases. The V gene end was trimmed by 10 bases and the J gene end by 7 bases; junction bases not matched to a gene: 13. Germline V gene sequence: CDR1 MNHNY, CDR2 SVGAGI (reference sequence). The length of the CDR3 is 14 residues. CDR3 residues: CATKGDRVDFGYTF. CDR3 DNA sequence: TGTGCCACGAAGGGGGACAGGGTAGATTTTGGCTACACCTTC.

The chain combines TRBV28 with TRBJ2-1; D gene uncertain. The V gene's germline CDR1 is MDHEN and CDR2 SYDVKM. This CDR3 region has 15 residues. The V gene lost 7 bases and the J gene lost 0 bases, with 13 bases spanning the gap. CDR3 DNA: TGTGCCAGCATCAATGCAGCGAGCTCCTACAATGAGCAGTTCTTC. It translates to CASINAASSYNEQFF. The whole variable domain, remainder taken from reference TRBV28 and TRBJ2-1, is DVKVTQSSRYLVKRTGEKVFLECVQDMDHENMFWYRQDPGLGLRLIYFSYDVKMKEKGDIPEGYSVSREKKERFSLILESASTNQTSMYLCASINAASSYNEQFFGPGTRLTVL.

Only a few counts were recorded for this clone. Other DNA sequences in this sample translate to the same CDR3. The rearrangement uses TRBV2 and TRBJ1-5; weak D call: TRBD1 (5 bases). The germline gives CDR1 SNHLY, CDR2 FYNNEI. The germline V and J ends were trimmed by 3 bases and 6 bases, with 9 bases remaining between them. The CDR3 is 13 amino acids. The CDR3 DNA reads TGTGCCAGCAGTGAGGGGGGGACTCAGCCCCAGCATTTT. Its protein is CASSEGGTQPQHF.

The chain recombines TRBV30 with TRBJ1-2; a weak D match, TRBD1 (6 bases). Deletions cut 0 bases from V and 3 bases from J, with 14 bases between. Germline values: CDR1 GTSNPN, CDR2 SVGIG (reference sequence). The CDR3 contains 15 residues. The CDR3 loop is CAWSVPQTGHYGYTF. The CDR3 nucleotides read TGTGCCTGGAGTGTGCCCCAAACAGGGCACTATGGCTACACCTTC.

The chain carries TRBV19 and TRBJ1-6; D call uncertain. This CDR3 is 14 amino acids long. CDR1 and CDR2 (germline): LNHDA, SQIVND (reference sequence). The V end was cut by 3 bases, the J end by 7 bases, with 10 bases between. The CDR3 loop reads CASSIAPGNSPLHF. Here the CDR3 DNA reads TGTGCCAGTAGTATCGCACCGGGCAATTCACCCCTCCACTTT.

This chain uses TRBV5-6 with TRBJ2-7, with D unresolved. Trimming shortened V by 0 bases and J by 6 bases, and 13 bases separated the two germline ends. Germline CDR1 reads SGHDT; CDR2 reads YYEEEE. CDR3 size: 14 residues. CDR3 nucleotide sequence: TGTGCCAGCAGCTTGGCCAATGGAGCGCCCGAGCAGTACTTC. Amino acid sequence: CASSLANGAPEQYF.

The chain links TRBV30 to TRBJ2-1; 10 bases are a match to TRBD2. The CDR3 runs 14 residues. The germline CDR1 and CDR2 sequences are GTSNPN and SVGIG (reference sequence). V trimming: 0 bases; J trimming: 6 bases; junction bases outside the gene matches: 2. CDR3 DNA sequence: TGTGCCTGGAGTGTAGCGGGAGGGCTCAATGAGCAGTTCTTC. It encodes CAWSVAGGLNEQFF.